The 27 T cell receptor beta chains in this list originate from one sample, sequenced in a study of T cell responses to AZD1222 COVID-19 vaccine. Repertoires were generated with immunoSEQ multiplex PCR, while TCRdb's copy carries only in-frame clones and drops some. The top ten clones hold 4.3% of a sample with roughly 160,000 clones, roughly 90% of them seen once. Sequencing used peripheral blood, obtained 28 days after the second AZD1222 dose. The origin of the receptors is an adult who received the AZD1222 COVID-19 vaccine.

The chain joins TRBV6-6 to TRBJ2-1, with 8 positions matching TRBD2. Germline CDR1 MNHNY, CDR2 SVGAGI (reference sequence). The ends lost 8 bases at V and 0 bases at J; junction bases unmatched: 3. CDR3 length: 14 residues. CDR3 loop: CASSGGSSYNEQFF. The CDR3 region has the DNA TGTGCCAGCTCGGGGGGGAGCTCCTACAATGAGCAGTTCTTC.

The V call is TRBV19, the J call TRBJ1-1, with D unclear. V was pared by 3 bases and J by 4 bases, with 12 bases between. The V gene's germline CDR1 is LNHDA and CDR2 SQIVND (reference sequence). The CDR3 is 14 residues long. CDR3 sequence reads: CASSIYGTFTEAFF. CDR3 DNA: TGTGCCAGTAGTATCTACGGCACCTTCACTGAAGCTTTCTTT.

J is TRBJ2-1 and V is TRBV7-9; D is perhaps TRBD2 (6 bases). The CDR3 sequence is 13 residues long. Germline CDR1 and CDR2: SEHNR and FQNEAQ (reference sequence). CDR3 protein: CASVEGSYNEQFF. The CDR3 DNA reads TGTGCGTCGGTGGAGGGGTCCTACAATGAGCAGTTCTTC.

V gene TRBV5-1 combines with J gene TRBJ2-7, with unresolved D. V lost 0 bases and J lost 2, with 9 bases in between. The CDR3 loop spans 14 amino acids. Germline values: CDR1 SGHRS, CDR2 YFSETQ. In DNA form, the CDR3 reads TGCGCCAGCAGCTTGGGCAGACCTCCCTACGAGCAGTACTTC. Translated: CASSLGRPPYEQYF.

This rearrangement joins TRBV5-4 to TRBJ2-5, with 8 bases that match TRBD1. V shed 10 bases and J 4 bases; nucleotides not matched to a gene: 12. CDR1 and CDR2 (germline): SGHNT, YYREEE (reference sequence). This CDR3 comprises 14 residues. The CDR3 DNA sequence: TGTGCCGGCCAATACCAGGGGGCCGGAGAGACCCAGTACTTC. This translates into CAGQYQGAGETQYF.

The J gene is TRBJ2-1, the V gene TRBV7-9; 13 positions match TRBD2. With V trimmed by 5 bases and J by 9 bases, 7 bases remained unmatched. There are 15 residues in the CDR3. In germline, CDR1 is SEHNR, CDR2 FQNEAQ (reference sequence). Here the CDR3 reads CASSILAGGPGEQFF. The CDR3 nucleotides are TGTGCCAGCAGCATACTAGCGGGGGGGCCCGGTGAGCAGTTCTTC.

This chain connects TRBV11-3 to TRBJ2-1; maybe TRBD1 (5 bases). The ends were cut back, 5 bases at V and 8 bases at J, with 13 bases in the middle. Germline lookup yields CDR1 SGHNT and CDR2 YENEEA. CDR3 length: 13 amino acids. This CDR3 is CASSTRVNDEQFF. The CDR3 DNA reads as TGTGCCAGCAGCACCAGGGTGAATGATGAGCAGTTCTTC.

The chain carries TRBV30 and TRBJ1-4, with 9 bases matching TRBD1. CDR3 length: 14 amino acids. CDR1 GTSNPN and CDR2 SVGIG come from the germline V gene (reference sequence). V was clipped by 2 bases and J by 7 bases; unmatched bases: 5. The CDR3 is CAWSLGTGSEKLFF. DNA of the CDR3: TGTGCCTGGAGTCTCGGGACAGGGAGTGAAAAACTGTTTTTT.

This clone appeared a single time. CDR3 sequence reads: CACLGTSRGELFF. CDR3 DNA sequence: TGTGCCTGTCTCGGGACTAGTAGAGGGGAGCTGTTTTTT. The V gene is TRBV7-8, the J gene TRBJ2-2; 8 nucleotides match TRBD2. The CDR3 runs 13 residues. Trimming removed 11 bases from V and 8 bases from J; junction bases left unmatched: 10. The germline gives CDR1 SGHVS, CDR2 FQNEAQ.

The chain carries TRBV6-4 and TRBJ2-7, with D maybe TRBD2 (5 bases). The CDR3 loop spans 13 amino acids. Deletions cut 0 bases from V and 6 bases from J, with 9 bases between. Germline V lookup: CDR1 MRHNA, CDR2 SNTAGT. CDR3 residues: CASSDSAGTEQYF. CDR3 nucleotides: TGTGCCAGCAGTGACTCGGCGGGTACCGAGCAGTACTTC.

The chain couples TRBV6-5 to TRBJ1-4; perhaps TRBD1 as D (5 bases). CDR3 length: 15 amino acids. The germline V gene encodes CDR1 MNHEY and CDR2 SVGAGI. Between the trimmed V and J ends, which lost 6 bases and 6 bases, there was a span of 17 bases. The CDR3 reads CASSITGTADEKLFF. The CDR3 DNA reads as TGTGCCAGCAGCATAACCGGGACGGCGGATGAAAAACTGTTTTTT.

The V gene is TRBV27, the J gene TRBJ2-7, with D tentatively TRBD1 (5 bases). The germline V gene encodes CDR1 MNHEY and CDR2 SMNVEV (reference sequence). V shed 3 bases and J shed 2 bases, with 11 bases lying between them. The CDR3 runs to 14 residues. CDR3 sequence (DNA): TGTGCCAGCAGTTTCCGAGACAGAACCTACGAGCAGTACTTC. Its translation is CASSFRDRTYEQYF.

V is TRBV9 and J is TRBJ1-1; D unresolved. Germline V CDR1 and CDR2: SGDLS, YYNGEE. The CDR3 covers 14 residues. V lost 4 bases to trimming and J lost 4 bases, with 14 bases between them. The DNA for the CDR3 is TGTGCCAGCAGCCTAGGGTTCTTAGCCACTGAAGCTTTCTTT. This codes for CASSLGFLATEAFF.

In this sample, this clone turned up a few times. The chain employs TRBV2 and TRBJ2-3; 8 positions match TRBD2. CDR3 length equals 14 residues. V gave up 4 bases and J gave up 1 base; unmatched junction bases: 1. Germline V lookup: CDR1 SNHLY, CDR2 FYNNEI. For the CDR3, the DNA is TGTGCCAGCAGTGGTAGCGGGGGCACAGATACGCAGTATTTT. Translating it yields CASSGSGGTDTQYF.

V usage is TRBV29-1 and J usage is TRBJ1-2; 7 nucleotides align to TRBD1. The V segment lost 6 bases and the J segment 4 bases; nucleotides outside the gene matches: 5. Germline CDR1 reads SQVTM; CDR2 reads ANQGSEA. CDR3 length: 12 residues. CDR3 protein: CSVGQLLYGYTF. The CDR3 DNA is TGCAGCGTGGGACAGCTCCTCTATGGCTACACCTTC.

The chain links TRBV5-1 to TRBJ2-3; 12 bases line up with TRBD2. With 7 bases clipped from V and 5 bases from J, the junction kept 8 bases outside the gene matches. The CDR3 runs to 15 residues. Per germline, CDR1 SGHRS and CDR2 YFSETQ. The CDR3 here is CASRRTSGVQDTQYF. The CDR3 nucleotides read TGCGCCAGCCGAAGGACTAGCGGGGTGCAAGATACGCAGTATTTT.

The chain links TRBV29-1 to TRBJ1-3; D ambiguous. Germline CDR1 and CDR2: SQVTM and ANQGSEA. CDR3 length: 15 amino acids. V was cut by 0 bases and J by 4 bases, with 13 bases left in between. CDR3 DNA sequence: TGCAGCGTTGAAGACAACTGGACGGGGGGAAACACCATATATTTT. This codes for CSVEDNWTGGNTIYF. Full variable domain (outside the CDR3, taken from reference TRBV29-1 and TRBJ1-3): SAVISQKPSRDICQRGTSLTIQCQVDSQVTMMFWYRQQPGQSLTLIATANQGSEATYESGFVIDKFPISRPNLTFSTLTVSNMSPEDSSIYLCSVEDNWTGGNTIYFGEGSWLTVV.

The chain uses TRBV7-2 and TRBJ1-6; 7 bases fit TRBD1. This CDR3 contains 16 residues. V lost 1 base, J lost 7 bases, and 7 bases stayed unmatched. CDR1 and CDR2 from the germline V gene are SGHTA and FQGNSA. The CDR3 sequence is CASSLEAGGRNSPLHF. CDR3 DNA: TGTGCCAGCAGCTTAGAAGCAGGGGGAAGAAATTCACCCCTCCACTTT.

The V and J genes are TRBV12-3 or TRBV12-4 and TRBJ2-1; the D is unclear. Trimming took 3 bases from V and 0 from J, leaving 3 bases between them. The CDR3 extends over 13 amino acids. This chain's CDR3 is CASSFDSYNEQFF. The CDR3 region has the DNA TGTGCCAGCAGTTTTGACTCCTACAATGAGCAGTTCTTC.

The chain links TRBV19 to TRBJ1-1, with 9 bases aligning to TRBD1. The CDR3 has 14 amino acids. J lost 4 bases, V lost 7 bases, and 7 bases had no gene match. Germline V gene data show CDR1 as LNHDA and CDR2 as SQIVND (reference sequence). DNA for the CDR3: TGTGCCAGTATCGTGGACAGGGGAGGCACTGAAGCTTTCTTT. It translates to CASIVDRGGTEAFF.

This clone was detected a few times. CDR3 region: CASSGRGGYQETQYF. In nucleotides, the CDR3 is TGTGCCAGCAGCGGCCGTGGAGGGTACCAAGAGACCCAGTACTTC. The chain uses TRBV7-9 and TRBJ2-5, with D tentatively TRBD2 (6 bases). Germline values: CDR1 SEHNR, CDR2 FQNEAQ (reference sequence). The V end was cut by 5 bases, the J end by 0 bases, with 13 bases between. This CDR3 is built from 15 residues.

This chain uses TRBV11-2 with TRBJ2-5; 10 bases are shared with TRBD2. J lost 9 bases, V lost 6 bases, and 13 bases had no gene match. CDR3 length: 15 amino acids. Germline assignment: CDR1 SGHAT and CDR2 FQNNGV. CDR3 in amino acids: CASRLSGGIPGAQYF. The CDR3 nucleotides read TGTGCCAGCAGACTTAGCGGGGGGATCCCGGGGGCCCAGTACTTC.

The V and J genes are TRBV6-2 or TRBV6-3 and TRBJ1-1; possible D gene TRBD1, 5 bases. Germline CDR1 and CDR2: MNHEY and SVGEGT. Trimming cost V 2 bases and J 5 bases, with 9 bases left between them. The CDR3 extends over 13 amino acids. The CDR3 DNA is TGTGCCAGCAGTTACCTGGGGGGGACTGAAGCTTTCTTT. It yields the protein CASSYLGGTEAFF.

The rearrangement joins TRBV29-1 to TRBJ2-3; D might be TRBD1 or TRBD2, each matching 5 bases. The germline V gene encodes CDR1 SQVTM and CDR2 ANQGSEA. Trimming stripped 4 bases from V and 5 bases from J, with 13 bases between. The CDR3 contains 13 residues. The CDR3 DNA reads as TGCAGCGTTGTGGGTACTGGGGGAGATACGCAGTATTTT. This codes for CSVVGTGGDTQYF.

The chain combines TRBV3-1 (or the pseudogene TRBV3-2) with TRBJ2-5; D ambiguous. V dropped 0 bases and J dropped 5 bases, with 10 bases sitting between them. Germline-derived CDR1 and CDR2 are LGHDT and YNNKEL (reference sequence). CDR3 length: 14 amino acids. The CDR3 DNA sequence: TGTGCCAGCAGCCAAGAAACCGGCCAGGAGACCCAGTACTTC. Its translation: CASSQETGQETQYF.

J is TRBJ1-5 and V is TRBV9; possible D gene TRBD1, 6 bases. This CDR3 contains 13 residues. From germline, CDR1 is SGDLS and CDR2 YYNGEE. V gave up 5 bases and J gave up 7 bases, with 13 bases separating them. CDR3 in amino acids: CASSGGAQQPQHF. In nucleotides, the CDR3 is TGTGCCAGCAGTGGGGGGGCCCAACAGCCCCAGCATTTT.

V is TRBV4-2 and J is TRBJ2-1; 10 bases agree with TRBD2. Germline loops: CDR1 LGHNA, CDR2 YNFKEQ. The CDR3 has 15 residues. V shed 1 base, J shed 6 bases, and the junction held 3 bases outside the gene matches. The CDR3 nucleotides read TGTGCCAGCAGCCAAGTAGCGGGGGGTCGCAATGAGCAGTTCTTC. Translated: CASSQVAGGRNEQFF.